The 9 T cell receptor beta chains in this list originate from one sample, sequenced in a study of T cells in Graves' hyperthyroidism and ophthalmopathy. TCR beta CDR3 regions were amplified from RNA. The study used the HTBI primer set for a first-round RT-PCR of the TCR CDR3. TCRdb used MiXCR to reprocess the multiplex PCR reads, holding one entry per CDR3 protein. The data show fewer than 600,000 distinct CDR3 sequences, about 15% seen once. Source material: blood. These receptor sequences come from a young woman with Graves' hyperthyroidism.

This clonotype was seen at least ten times. J is TRBJ1-3 and V is TRBV28, with unresolved D. The V end lost 7 bases, the J end lost 0 bases, and 10 bases lay between the germline ends. This CDR3 has 14 amino acids. Germline assignment: CDR1 MDHEN and CDR2 SYDVKM. DNA of the CDR3: TGTGCCAGCACCCTCGGAGGCTCTGGAAACACCATATATTTT. It codes for CASTLGGSGNTIYF.

This clonotype was recorded at least ten times. The chain uses TRBV12-3 or TRBV12-4 and TRBJ1-5, with 7 bases aligning to TRBD1. V was clipped by 4 bases and J by 0 bases; unmatched bases: 6. The CDR3 contains 16 residues. The DNA of the CDR3 is TGTGCCAGCAGTTGGGACAGCTTCTATAGCAATCAGCCCCAGCATTTT. Protein sequence: CASSWDSFYSNQPQHF.

V gene TRBV19 combines with J gene TRBJ2-1, with 9 bases that match TRBD2. Germline loops: CDR1 LNHDA, CDR2 SQIVND (reference sequence). The CDR3 is 20 amino acids. V lost 7 bases and J lost 6; bases outside the gene matches: 25. The CDR3 nucleotides are TGTGCCAGTACCACGGAACCCGTGGGGGCTAGCGGGATTCGGGGCAATGAGCAGTTCTTC. Translating it yields CASTTEPVGASGIRGNEQFF.

The rearrangement joins TRBV6-2 or TRBV6-3 to TRBJ2-2; maybe TRBD2 (6 bases). Trimming pared 7 bases from V and 5 bases from J, leaving 20 bases between. The CDR3 has 16 amino acids. CDR1 and CDR2 from the germline V gene are MNHEY and SVGEGT. The CDR3 sequence is CASKRARTTNTGELFF. As DNA, the CDR3 is TGTGCCAGCAAACGGGCCCGGACTACCAATACCGGGGAGCTGTTTTTT.

Many counts were recorded for this clonotype. The chain combines TRBV24-1 with TRBJ2-2; tentatively, D is TRBD1 (6 bases). Germline CDR1 is KGHDR and CDR2 is SFDVKD. With 9 bases removed from V and 2 bases from J, the gap between germline ends came to 18 bases. This CDR3 spans 16 amino acids. This chain's CDR3 is CATGTQGHPNTGELFF. CDR3 DNA sequence: TGTGCCACCGGCACCCAGGGGCACCCTAACACCGGGGAGCTGTTTTTT.

There are many counts of this clonotype. V gene TRBV10-2 combines with J gene TRBJ1-1; D might be TRBD1 (6 bases). Germline lookup yields CDR1 WSHSY and CDR2 SAAADI. With 3 bases removed from V and 1 base from J, the gap between germline ends came to 12 bases. The length of the CDR3 is 15 residues. CDR3 nucleotides: TGCGCCAGCAGTGAACAGGGAGGTAGGAACACTGAAGCTTTCTTT. As protein: CASSEQGGRNTEAFF.

This clonotype was observed at least ten times. This chain links TRBV11-2 with TRBJ1-2, with D maybe TRBD1 (6 bases). With 7 bases removed from V and 2 bases from J, the gap between germline ends came to 14 bases. This CDR3 has 14 amino acids. CDR1 is SGHAT and CDR2 is FQNNGV in the germline V gene. The CDR3 sequence is CASTSIGQNYGYTF. The DNA of the CDR3 is TGTGCCAGCACCTCAATAGGACAGAACTATGGCTACACCTTC.

This chain connects TRBV4-1 to TRBJ2-7; D assignment may be TRBD1 or TRBD2 (6 bases each). The CDR3 spans 14 residues. Germline-derived CDR1 and CDR2 are MGHRA and YSYEKL. CDR3 protein: CASSPTGGSHEQYV. The CDR3 DNA follows: TGCGCCAGCAGCCCCACCGGGGGCTCCCACGAGCAGTACGTC.

The sample holds a few counts of this clonotype. In DNA, the CDR3 is TGCAGTGCTCGTATACAGGGGACCCACTCCTACGAGCAGTACTTC. This sequence encodes CSARIQGTHSYEQYF. J is TRBJ2-7 and V is TRBV20-1, with 7 positions matching TRBD1. Germline V gene lookup returns CDR1 DFQATT and CDR2 SNEGSKA (reference sequence). Losses at the gene ends were 5 bases for V and 0 bases for J; bases not matched to a gene: 10. The length of the CDR3 is 15 residues.